A selection of T cell receptor beta chains follows, all from one sample in a study of memory CD4+ T cells and cytomegalovirus serostatus. Sequenced by immunoSEQ multiplex PCR; TCRdb stores in-frame clones only, minus some. The sample has about 41,000 clones; about four fifths are singletons. Sequences were obtained from memory CD4+ T cells from blood. Receptor source: an adult in good health and CMV-seronegative. CDR3s include the opening cysteine and the closing phenylalanine or tryptophan. The D gene is left open where the match is weak. Clone size is not always given. Where it is, it says once, few, many or a class for expanded clones.

NA	NA	TRBV9	TRBJ2-7	14	TGTGCCAGCAGCGTAGGGGAGCTCTGGTACGAGCAGTACTTC	CASSVGELWYEQYF
NA	NA	TRBV6-5	TRBJ1-1	14	TGTGCCAGCAGTCCGCGTCAGATAGTCCCTGAAGCTTTCTTT	CASSPRQIVPEAFF
NA	NA	TRBV6-1	TRBJ1-3	12	TGTGCCAGCAGTGAAGTTGGATACACCATATATTTT	CASSEVGYTIYF
NA	NA	TRBV16	TRBJ1-2	12	TGTGCCAGCGGCACCCCGGGCATCGGCTACACCTTC	CASGTPGIGYTF
NA	NA	TRBV7-9	TRBJ2-1	15	TGTGCCAGCAGCTTGTACCTTGGGGTGGGGCATGAGCAGTTCTTC	CASSLYLGVGHEQFF
NA	few	TRBV4-2	TRBJ1-2	12	TGTGCCAGCAGCCAAGACGGGGCTGGCTACACCTTC	CASSQDGAGYTF
NA	NA	TRBV6-6	TRBJ2-5	12	TGTGCCAGCAGTTACTCGCAAGAGACCCAGTACTTC	CASSYSQETQYF
TRBD2	NA	TRBV5-1	TRBJ2-2	15	TGCGCCAGCAGCCTCGGGACTAGCGGGCCCGGGGAGCTGTTTTTT	CASSLGTSGPGELFF
TRBD1	once	TRBV5-1	TRBJ2-2	14	TGCGCCAGCAGCCCGGACAGGGGCCCCGGGGAGCTGTTTTTT	CASSPDRGPGELFF
NA	NA	TRBV2	TRBJ1-5	14	TGTGCCAGCAGTGTAGCAGTTGGCAATCAGCCCCAGCATTTT	CASSVAVGNQPQHF
TRBD2	NA	TRBV15	TRBJ2-1	15	TGTGCCACCAGCACCACTAGCGGGGGGCACAATGAGCAGTTCTTC	CATSTTSGGHNEQFF